This note documents a single T cell receptor (beta chain) sequence. TCRdb's copy holds only in-frame clones and misses some; the assay was immunoSEQ multiplex PCR. The table includes 40,000 to 55,000 clones, approximately 80% detected once. The sample is drawn from a study of blood T cell repertoires in COVID-19. Trimming left V 5 bases short and J 0 bases short, with 14 bases between. The germline V gene encodes CDR1 MDHEN and CDR2 SYDVKM. This CDR3 is built from 15 residues. The specimen sequenced was peripheral blood. This receptor was taken from an older man with acute or convalescent COVID-19. The chain combines TRBV28 with TRBJ2-7; tentatively, D is TRBD1 (5 bases). DNA for the CDR3: TGTGCCAGCAGTCCAACAGGTCTCAGCTCCTACGAGCAGTACTTC. It yields the protein CASSPTGLSSYEQYF.